Listed below are T cell receptor beta chains from one sample, sequenced in a study of shared clonotypes between healthy human individuals. The protocol was immunoSEQ multiplex PCR, while the TCRdb copy is restricted to in-frame clones and leaves out a portion. The table shows about 2.1 million clones, with around 95% occurring only once. Input material: naive CD8+ T cells from PBMCs. The source of these receptors is a man aged 18-30 years in good health. Some clones in this sample may be carry-over from other donors' samples. Both conserved end residues are part of each CDR3. A D gene is named only where the DNA matches it firmly. Not all rows give a size; the values are once, few, many and, for expanded clones, a class.

D gene: NA
V gene: TRBV5-4
J gene: TRBJ2-7
clone size: NA
CDR3 protein: CASSLTGVTYEQYF
CDR3 DNA: TGTGCCAGCAGCTTGACGGGGGTTACCTACGAGCAGTACTTC

D gene: NA
V gene: TRBV14
J gene: TRBJ2-4
clone size: NA
CDR3 protein: CASSQDGLDSSLNIQYF
CDR3 DNA: TGTGCCAGCAGCCAAGATGGGTTGGACAGTTCGCTAAACATTCAGTACTTC

D gene: NA
V gene: TRBV27
J gene: TRBJ2-7
clone size: NA
CDR3 protein: CASSLSHKLAYEQYF
CDR3 DNA: TGTGCCAGCAGCTTATCCCACAAACTAGCCTACGAGCAGTACTTC

D gene: TRBD1
V gene: TRBV13
J gene: TRBJ2-7
clone size: NA
CDR3 protein: CASSLRGQGLHEQYF
CDR3 DNA: TGTGCCAGCAGCTTAAGGGGACAGGGGCTCCACGAGCAGTACTTC

D gene: NA
V gene: TRBV6-1
J gene: TRBJ1-2
clone size: NA
CDR3 protein: CASSHRTLRYGYTF
CDR3 DNA: TGTGCCAGCAGTCACAGGACGCTTCGGTATGGCTACACCTTC

D gene: TRBD1
V gene: TRBV28
J gene: TRBJ2-3
clone size: NA
CDR3 protein: CARHSGQLFGTDTQYF
CDR3 DNA: TGTGCCAGGCATTCGGGACAGCTTTTTGGGACAGATACGCAGTATTTT

D gene: NA
V gene: TRBV5-1
J gene: TRBJ1-1
clone size: NA
CDR3 protein: CASSFLAGLTNTEAFF
CDR3 DNA: TGCGCCAGCAGCTTTCTGGCCGGACTGACGAACACTGAAGCTTTCTTT

D gene: TRBD2
V gene: TRBV27
J gene: TRBJ2-2
clone size: NA
CDR3 protein: CASSFSGGEGTGELFF
CDR3 DNA: TGTGCCAGCAGTTTCTCCGGAGGGGAGGGCACCGGGGAGCTGTTTTTT

D gene: NA
V gene: TRBV28
J gene: TRBJ2-2
clone size: NA
CDR3 protein: CASTGRNTGELFF
CDR3 DNA: TGTGCCAGCACGGGCAGAAACACCGGGGAGCTGTTTTTT

D gene: TRBD2
V gene: TRBV6-6
J gene: TRBJ2-7
clone size: few
CDR3 protein: CASSPGTSLYEQYF
CDR3 DNA: TGTGCCAGCAGTCCCGGGACTAGCCTGTACGAGCAGTACTTC

D gene: NA
V gene: TRBV19
J gene: TRBJ1-2
clone size: few
CDR3 protein: CASSHRQERLGYTF
CDR3 DNA: TGTGCCAGTAGTCACAGACAGGAACGTCTCGGCTACACCTTC

D gene: NA
V gene: TRBV10-3
J gene: TRBJ2-7
clone size: many
CDR3 protein: CAISEPSAGQKSNEQYF
CDR3 DNA: TGTGCCATCAGTGAGCCCTCAGCCGGACAGAAGAGCAACGAGCAGTACTTC

D gene: TRBD2
V gene: TRBV5-1
J gene: TRBJ2-7
clone size: NA
CDR3 protein: CASSPSGRAGGGVYEQYF
CDR3 DNA: TGCGCCAGCAGCCCTAGCGGGAGGGCTGGGGGGGGAGTCTACGAGCAGTACTTC

D gene: TRBD2
V gene: TRBV5-1
J gene: TRBJ2-1
clone size: NA
CDR3 protein: CASSDFRTRTYNEQFF
CDR3 DNA: TGCGCCAGCAGCGATTTCCGGACTAGAACCTACAATGAGCAGTTCTTC

D gene: TRBD1
V gene: TRBV10-3
J gene: TRBJ2-4
clone size: once
CDR3 protein: CAISDQQGWRNIQYF
CDR3 DNA: TGTGCCATCAGTGACCAACAGGGGTGGAGAAACATTCAGTACTTC

D gene: TRBD1
V gene: TRBV6-5
J gene: TRBJ2-7
clone size: NA
CDR3 protein: CASSYLTGVEQYF
CDR3 DNA: TGTGCCAGCAGTTACTTGACAGGGGTCGAGCAGTACTTC

D gene: NA
V gene: TRBV19
J gene: TRBJ1-2
clone size: NA
CDR3 protein: CASSTPAFLDGYTF
CDR3 DNA: TGTGCCAGTAGTACTCCGGCCTTTCTGGATGGCTACACCTTC

D gene: TRBD1
V gene: TRBV4-2
J gene: TRBJ2-4
clone size: NA
CDR3 protein: CASSQDFRVDRADIQYF
CDR3 DNA: TGTGCCAGCAGCCAAGACTTTCGGGTGGACAGGGCTGACATTCAGTACTTC

D gene: NA
V gene: TRBV27
J gene: TRBJ2-1
clone size: NA
CDR3 protein: CASSLYSFRALSSYNEQFF
CDR3 DNA: TGTGCCAGCAGTTTATATTCATTCCGGGCCCTCAGTTCCTACAATGAGCAGTTCTTC

D gene: NA
V gene: TRBV5-6
J gene: TRBJ2-5
clone size: NA
CDR3 protein: CASSLVGGAKETQYF
CDR3 DNA: TGTGCCAGCAGCTTGGTTGGGGGGGCCAAGGAGACCCAGTACTTC

D gene: TRBD1
V gene: TRBV19
J gene: TRBJ2-7
clone size: once
CDR3 protein: CASKTRPDRTYEQYF
CDR3 DNA: TGTGCCAGTAAAACACGTCCGGACAGGACCTACGAGCAGTACTTC

D gene: NA
V gene: TRBV15
J gene: TRBJ1-2
clone size: NA
CDR3 protein: CATSRLDSYTF
CDR3 DNA: TGTGCCACCAGCCGGTTAGACTCTTACACCTTC

D gene: NA
V gene: TRBV7-3
J gene: TRBJ2-2
clone size: NA
CDR3 protein: CASSRDLNTGELFF
CDR3 DNA: TGTGCCAGCAGCCGCGACTTGAACACCGGGGAGCTGTTTTTT

D gene: NA
V gene: TRBV27
J gene: TRBJ1-5
clone size: NA
CDR3 protein: CASSLRDSNQPQHF
CDR3 DNA: TGTGCCAGCAGCCTCCGGGACTCCAATCAGCCCCAGCATTTT

D gene: NA
V gene: TRBV9
J gene: TRBJ2-1
clone size: NA
CDR3 protein: CASSPTPSGGQQFF
CDR3 DNA: TGTGCCAGCAGCCCCACCCCCTCCGGGGGTCAGCAGTTCTTC

D gene: NA
V gene: TRBV11-2
J gene: TRBJ1-2
clone size: NA
CDR3 protein: CASSLGELRGTHTF
CDR3 DNA: TGTGCCAGCAGCTTAGGGGAATTGAGAGGGACTCACACCTTC

D gene: TRBD1
V gene: TRBV25-1
J gene: TRBJ1-4
clone size: few
CDR3 protein: CASSGRDSTNEKLFF
CDR3 DNA: TGTGCCAGCAGTGGTCGGGACAGTACTAATGAAAAACTGTTTTTT

D gene: NA
V gene: TRBV14
J gene: TRBJ1-3
clone size: NA
CDR3 protein: CASTHGRADSGNTIYF
CDR3 DNA: TGTGCCAGCACCCACGGCAGGGCCGATTCTGGAAACACCATATATTTT

D gene: NA
V gene: TRBV9
J gene: TRBJ2-1
clone size: NA
CDR3 protein: CASSVGVEQFF
CDR3 DNA: TGTGCCAGCAGCGTAGGAGTGGAGCAGTTCTTC

D gene: TRBD2
V gene: TRBV27
J gene: TRBJ2-1
clone size: NA
CDR3 protein: CATNREGAGATHNEQFF
CDR3 DNA: TGTGCCACCAATCGCGAAGGTGCGGGAGCTACCCACAATGAGCAGTTCTTC

D gene: TRBD2
V gene: TRBV29-1
J gene: TRBJ2-1
clone size: NA
CDR3 protein: CSVEGTSGSIDNEQFF
CDR3 DNA: TGCAGCGTTGAGGGGACTAGCGGGAGTATCGACAATGAGCAGTTCTTC

D gene: NA
V gene: TRBV19
J gene: TRBJ1-1
clone size: NA
CDR3 protein: CASSIGQVFTEAFF
CDR3 DNA: TGTGCCAGTAGTATTGGGCAGGTATTTACTGAAGCTTTCTTT

D gene: TRBD2
V gene: TRBV6-5
J gene: TRBJ2-5
clone size: NA
CDR3 protein: CASSYDVASGSETQYF
CDR3 DNA: TGTGCCAGCAGTTACGATGTGGCTAGCGGGAGTGAGACCCAGTACTTC

D gene: TRBD2
V gene: TRBV18
J gene: TRBJ2-1
clone size: NA
CDR3 protein: CASSPPRLAGASGPEQFF
CDR3 DNA: TGTGCCAGCTCACCACCTAGGCTAGCGGGAGCGTCCGGCCCCGAGCAGTTCTTC

D gene: NA
V gene: TRBV7-2
J gene: TRBJ2-2
clone size: NA
CDR3 protein: CASSLAQGRAGELFF
CDR3 DNA: TGTGCCAGCAGCTTAGCTCAGGGGAGGGCCGGGGAGCTGTTTTTT

D gene: NA
V gene: TRBV5-4
J gene: TRBJ1-3
clone size: NA
CDR3 protein: CASSLAPKTAPGNTIYF
CDR3 DNA: TGTGCCAGCAGCTTGGCCCCTAAGACTGCCCCAGGAAACACCATATATTTT

D gene: TRBD2
V gene: TRBV7-9
J gene: TRBJ2-1
clone size: NA
CDR3 protein: CASSSRTSLREQFF
CDR3 DNA: TGTGCCAGCAGCAGCAGGACTAGCCTAAGGGAGCAGTTCTTC

D gene: NA
V gene: TRBV6-5
J gene: TRBJ1-2
clone size: NA
CDR3 protein: CASSGPGTSVFGYTF
CDR3 DNA: TGTGCCAGCAGTGGCCCCGGGACCTCCGTGTTTGGCTACACCTTC

D gene: NA
V gene: TRBV4-1
J gene: TRBJ1-1
clone size: NA
CDR3 protein: CASSHSAALDTEAFF
CDR3 DNA: TGCGCCAGCAGCCATAGTGCGGCGCTGGACACTGAAGCTTTCTTT

D gene: NA
V gene: TRBV5-1
J gene: TRBJ2-3
clone size: NA
CDR3 protein: CASSLERRADTQYF
CDR3 DNA: TGCGCCAGCAGCTTGGAGAGGCGTGCAGATACGCAGTATTTT

D gene: NA
V gene: TRBV6-5
J gene: TRBJ2-7
clone size: NA
CDR3 protein: CASSYADSYEQYF
CDR3 DNA: TGTGCCAGCAGTTACGCAGACAGCTACGAGCAGTACTTC

D gene: TRBD1
V gene: TRBV15
J gene: TRBJ2-3
clone size: NA
CDR3 protein: CATSGFGDRGSADTQYF
CDR3 DNA: TGTGCCACCAGCGGCTTTGGGGACAGGGGGTCCGCAGATACGCAGTATTTT

D gene: NA
V gene: TRBV7-3
J gene: TRBJ2-6
clone size: NA
CDR3 protein: CASSLGDPNVLTF
CDR3 DNA: TGTGCCAGCAGCTTGGGCGATCCGAACGTCCTGACTTTC

D gene: TRBD1
V gene: TRBV5-4
J gene: TRBJ1-1
clone size: NA
CDR3 protein: CASSSGQPLGAFF
CDR3 DNA: TGTGCCAGCAGTTCGGGACAGCCACTTGGAGCTTTCTTT

D gene: NA
V gene: TRBV19
J gene: TRBJ2-7
clone size: NA
CDR3 protein: CASSSWTAPYEQYF
CDR3 DNA: TGTGCCAGTAGTTCTTGGACAGCACCCTACGAGCAGTACTTC